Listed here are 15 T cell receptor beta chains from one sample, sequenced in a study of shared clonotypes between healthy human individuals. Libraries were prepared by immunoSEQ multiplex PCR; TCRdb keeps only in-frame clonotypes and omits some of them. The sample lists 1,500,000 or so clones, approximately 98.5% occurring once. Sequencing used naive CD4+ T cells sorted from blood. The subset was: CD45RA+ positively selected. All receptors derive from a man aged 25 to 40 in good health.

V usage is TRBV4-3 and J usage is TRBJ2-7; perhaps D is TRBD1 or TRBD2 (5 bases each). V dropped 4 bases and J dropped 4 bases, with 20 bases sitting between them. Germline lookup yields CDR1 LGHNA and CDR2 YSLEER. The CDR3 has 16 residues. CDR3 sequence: CASSPRIGTLQYEQYF. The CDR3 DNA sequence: TGCGCCAGCAGCCCCCGAATCGGGACCTTACAGTACGAGCAGTACTTC.

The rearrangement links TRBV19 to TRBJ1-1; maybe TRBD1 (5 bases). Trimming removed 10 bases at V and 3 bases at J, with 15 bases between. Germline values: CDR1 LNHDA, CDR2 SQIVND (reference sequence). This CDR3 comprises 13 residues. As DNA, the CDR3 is TGTGCCACAAAGGACACAACTTACACTGAAGCTTTCTTT. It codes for CATKDTTYTEAFF.

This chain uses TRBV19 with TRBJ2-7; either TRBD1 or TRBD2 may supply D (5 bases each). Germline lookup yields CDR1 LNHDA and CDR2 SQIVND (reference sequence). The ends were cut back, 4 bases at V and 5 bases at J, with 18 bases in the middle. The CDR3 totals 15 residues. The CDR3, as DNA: TGTGCCAGTAGTAGAAAGGGGACCCATGGGGACGAGCAGTACTTC. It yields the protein CASSRKGTHGDEQYF.

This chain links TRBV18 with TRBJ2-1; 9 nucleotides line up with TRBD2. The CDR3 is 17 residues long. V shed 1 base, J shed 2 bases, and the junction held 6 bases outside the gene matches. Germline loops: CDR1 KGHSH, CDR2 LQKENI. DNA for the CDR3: TGTGCCAGCTCACCACTGGCTCTAGCGGGGACCTACAATGAGCAGTTCTTC. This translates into CASSPLALAGTYNEQFF.

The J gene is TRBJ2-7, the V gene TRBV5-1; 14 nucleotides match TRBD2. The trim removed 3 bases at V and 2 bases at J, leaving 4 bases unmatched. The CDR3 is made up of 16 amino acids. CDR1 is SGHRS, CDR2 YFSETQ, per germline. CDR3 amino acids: CASSYGTSGRTYEQYF. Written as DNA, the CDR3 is TGCGCCAGCAGCTACGGGACTAGCGGGAGAACCTACGAGCAGTACTTC. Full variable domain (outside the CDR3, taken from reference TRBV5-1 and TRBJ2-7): KAGVTQTPRYLIKTRGQQVTLSCSPISGHRSVSWYQQTPGQGLQFLFEYFSETQRNKGNFPGRFSGRQFSNSRSEMNVSTLELGDSALYLCASSYGTSGRTYEQYFGPGTRLTVT.

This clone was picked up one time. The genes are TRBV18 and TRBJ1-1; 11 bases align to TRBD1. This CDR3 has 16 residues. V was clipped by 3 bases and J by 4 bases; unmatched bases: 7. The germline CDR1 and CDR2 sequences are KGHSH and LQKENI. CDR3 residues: CASSPTGTGGGTEAFF. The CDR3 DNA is TGTGCCAGCTCACCCACCGGGACAGGGGGAGGCACTGAAGCTTTCTTT.

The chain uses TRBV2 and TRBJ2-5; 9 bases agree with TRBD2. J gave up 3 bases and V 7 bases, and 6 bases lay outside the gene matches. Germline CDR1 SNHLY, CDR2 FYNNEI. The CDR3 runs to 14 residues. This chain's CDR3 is CASTWTSVEETQYF. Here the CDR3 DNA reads TGTGCCAGCACTTGGACTAGCGTCGAAGAGACCCAGTACTTC.

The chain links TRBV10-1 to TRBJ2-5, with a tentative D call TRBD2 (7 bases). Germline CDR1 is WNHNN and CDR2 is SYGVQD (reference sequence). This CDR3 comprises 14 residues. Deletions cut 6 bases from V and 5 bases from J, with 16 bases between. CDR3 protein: CASSAGARAETQYF. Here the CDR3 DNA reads TGCGCCAGCAGCGCGGGGGCCCGCGCGGAGACCCAGTACTTC.

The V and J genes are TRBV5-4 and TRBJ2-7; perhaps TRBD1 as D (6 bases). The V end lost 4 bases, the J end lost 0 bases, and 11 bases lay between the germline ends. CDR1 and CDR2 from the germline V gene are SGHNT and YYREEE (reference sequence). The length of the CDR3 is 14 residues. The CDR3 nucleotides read TGTGCCAGCAGCATGACAGGTTTCTCCTACGAGCAGTACTTC. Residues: CASSMTGFSYEQYF.

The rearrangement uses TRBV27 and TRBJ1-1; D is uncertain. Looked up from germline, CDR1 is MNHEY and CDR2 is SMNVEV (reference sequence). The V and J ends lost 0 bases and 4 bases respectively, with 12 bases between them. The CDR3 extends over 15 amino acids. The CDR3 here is CASSLSSGQSTEAFF. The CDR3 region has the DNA TGTGCCAGCAGTTTATCGTCCGGGCAGAGCACTGAAGCTTTCTTT.

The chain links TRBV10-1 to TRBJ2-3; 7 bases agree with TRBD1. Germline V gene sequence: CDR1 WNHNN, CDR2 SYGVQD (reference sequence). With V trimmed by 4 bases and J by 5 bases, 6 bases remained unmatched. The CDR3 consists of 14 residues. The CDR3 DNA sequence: TGCGCCAGCAGTGGGGACCAGGGGGTAGATACGCAGTATTTT. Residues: CASSGDQGVDTQYF.

The CDR3, as DNA: TGTGCCAGCAGACGGGGACAGTTAGGGCCCCAGCATTTT. Its protein product is CASRRGQLGPQHF. The chain combines TRBV27 with TRBJ1-5, with 7 bases lining up with TRBD1. The CDR3 spans 13 residues. From germline, CDR1 is MNHEY and CDR2 SMNVEV (reference sequence). V was pared by 6 bases and J by 9 bases, with 8 bases of the junction left unmatched.

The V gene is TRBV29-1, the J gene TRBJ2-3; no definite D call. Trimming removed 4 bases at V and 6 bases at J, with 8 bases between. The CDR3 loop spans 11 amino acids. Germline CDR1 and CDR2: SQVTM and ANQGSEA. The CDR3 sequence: CSVGTFDTQYF. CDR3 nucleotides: TGCAGCGTTGGGACCTTTGATACGCAGTATTTT.

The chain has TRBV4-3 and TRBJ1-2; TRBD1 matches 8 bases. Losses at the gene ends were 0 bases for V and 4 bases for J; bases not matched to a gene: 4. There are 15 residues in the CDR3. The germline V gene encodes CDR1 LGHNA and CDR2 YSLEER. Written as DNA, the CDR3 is TGCGCCAGCAGCCAAGATTTGACAGGGGCCTATGGCTACACCTTC. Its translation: CASSQDLTGAYGYTF.

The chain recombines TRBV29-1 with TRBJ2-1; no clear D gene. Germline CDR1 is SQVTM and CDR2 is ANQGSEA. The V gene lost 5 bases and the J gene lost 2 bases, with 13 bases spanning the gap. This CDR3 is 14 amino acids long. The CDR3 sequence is CSVSIARPYNEQFF. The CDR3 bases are TGCAGCGTTTCCATTGCGCGCCCCTACAATGAGCAGTTCTTC.